This T cell receptor beta chain stems from a study of technical replicates of blood from a few donors (dated by TCRdb to about 2017). Reading from cysteine to phenylalanine, the CDR3 counts 15 amino acids. The sequence is cut down to CDR3 DNA, 45 bases in frame from base 1. V is cut back by 1 base and J by 5 bases, with 10 bases in the junction unmatched. For CDR1 and CDR2, the germline V gene (reference sequence) lists GTSNPN and SVGIG. Library preparation employed the immunoSEQ multiplex PCR assay. The clones in this table, taken by TCRdb from immuneACCESS, are in-frame only. Not every clone is retained; where verified, under half of the shortfall comes from an unresolved V gene, and the cause of the rest is unknown. Across this sample there are tens of thousands of clones, with approximately 86% seen only once. Around 5% of the sample is held by the ten biggest clonotypes. Points on this clone: Its antigen has not been determined. Per-nucleotide qualities are absent, and no much larger clonotype sits a single base away.

This clonotype was obtained from a human donor in good health. Some clones in this sample may be carry-over from other donors' samples. The chain uses TRBV30 and TRBJ2-7; 8 bases in the junction line up with TRBD1. The specimen was PBMCs. The CDR3 in this case is CAWSGRGRLSHEQYF. The DNA sequence is TGTGCCTGGAGTGGCAGGGGGCGTCTTAGCCACGAGCAGTACTTC. When the CDR3 is completed using the reference TRBV30 and TRBJ2-7 genes on either side, the full variable domain is SQTIHQWPATLVQPVGSPLSLECTVEGTSNPNLYWYRQAAGRGLQLLFYSVGIGQISSEVPQNLSASRPQDRQFILSSKKLLLSDSGFYLCAWSGRGRLSHEQYFGPGTRLTVT.